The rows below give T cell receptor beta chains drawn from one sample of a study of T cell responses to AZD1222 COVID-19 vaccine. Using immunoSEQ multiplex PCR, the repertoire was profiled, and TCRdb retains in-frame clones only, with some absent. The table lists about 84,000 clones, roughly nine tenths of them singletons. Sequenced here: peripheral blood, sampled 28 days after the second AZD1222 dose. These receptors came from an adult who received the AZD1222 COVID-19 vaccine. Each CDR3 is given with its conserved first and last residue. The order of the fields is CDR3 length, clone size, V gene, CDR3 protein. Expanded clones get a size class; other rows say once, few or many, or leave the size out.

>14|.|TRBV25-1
CASSEVGRTYEQYF
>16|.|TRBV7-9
CASSRLPHFTNEKLFF
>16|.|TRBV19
CASSSPRGQEGQPQHF
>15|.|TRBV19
CASRDSGSSGNTIYF
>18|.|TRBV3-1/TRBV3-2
CASSHARDRGLGNYGYTF
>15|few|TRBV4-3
CASTSPWRFKNIQYF
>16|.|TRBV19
CASSISGLAGEDEQYF
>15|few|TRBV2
CASSDVGGEADTQYF
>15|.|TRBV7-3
CASSLEAGLAETQYF
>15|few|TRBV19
CASIPSARLNYGYTF
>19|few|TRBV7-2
CASSFKSGGALSLTDTQYF
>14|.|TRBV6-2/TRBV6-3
CASSQYRLQETQYF
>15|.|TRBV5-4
CASSPGGAENQPQHF
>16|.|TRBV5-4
CASSFGRSGQADGYTF
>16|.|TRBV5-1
CASSLAVRTSSYEQYF
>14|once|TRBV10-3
CASGQGKTYNEQFF
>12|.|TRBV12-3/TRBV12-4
CASSLFLGELFF
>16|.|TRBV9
CASSGGQGGSNQPQHF
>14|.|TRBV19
CASSGTAYNSPLHF
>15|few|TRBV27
CASSLKAGWGYEQYF
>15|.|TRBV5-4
CASSFGERGYIEQFF
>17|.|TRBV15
CATSRDPREPSGNTIYF
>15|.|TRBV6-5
CASSYNRNSGNTIYF
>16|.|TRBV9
CASSVGRWRDTDTQYF
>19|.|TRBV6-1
CASSEGTRERTSPLGIQYF
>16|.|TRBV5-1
CASSLGGLGNSNGYTF
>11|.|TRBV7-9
CASSSEGQQYF
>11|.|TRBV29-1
CSAGDSYGQYF
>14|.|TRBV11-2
CASSLVWGSETQYF
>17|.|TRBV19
CASSIQAQGARNSPLHF
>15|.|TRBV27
CASSWDRGDTGELFF
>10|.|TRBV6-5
CASIGQEAFF
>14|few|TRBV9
CASSVAWGSGELFF
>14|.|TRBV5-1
CASSQTESSYEQYF
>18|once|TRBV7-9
CASSPGLAGGIPQETQYF
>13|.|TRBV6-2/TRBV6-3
CASSHGPFYGYTF
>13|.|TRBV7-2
CASSYGSAQPQHF
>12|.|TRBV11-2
CASEGDSYEQYF
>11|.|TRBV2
CARNRAYGYTF
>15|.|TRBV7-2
CASSLGGGRNYGYTF
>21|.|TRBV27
CASSLMLGTSGGLLRTGELFF
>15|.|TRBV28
CASRARGAAKNIQYF
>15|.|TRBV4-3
CASSPRGHYTDTQYF
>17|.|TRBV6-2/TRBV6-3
CASSYPWAGMDTGELFF
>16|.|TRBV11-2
CASIPPGQGEGGTQYF
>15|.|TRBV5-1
CASSLVRSNTGELFF
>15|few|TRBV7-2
CASSQASGGAYEQYF
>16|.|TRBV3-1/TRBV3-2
CASSRLQALGTGELFF
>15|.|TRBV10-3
CAISEDRVAKNIQYF
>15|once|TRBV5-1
CASSLSGTGTYQQFF
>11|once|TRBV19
CASSIGDGQHF
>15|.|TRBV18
CASSPRSGMWDEQYF
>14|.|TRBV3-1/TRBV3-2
CASSQVGMGGEAFF
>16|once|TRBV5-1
CASSPPRLAGGNEQFF
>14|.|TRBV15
CATSRDTGRETQYF